Shown below are 4 T cell receptor beta chains from a single sample sequenced in a study of blood T cells in healthy people across ages. With a J-beta primer mix and a sample-barcoded 5' primer, a second PCR ran roughly 6 to 11 cycles. Each CDR3 protein is one row after TCRdb ran MiXCR on the 5' RACE reads. The table has roughly 1,500,000 distinct CDR3 sequences, 40% to 50% seen once. The sequenced material came from blood. The receptors derive from a woman younger than 35 in good health.

The J gene is TRBJ2-1, the V gene TRBV6-1; 9 bases match TRBD2. Trimming at V came to 0 bases and at J to 8 bases, leaving 5 bases not matched to a gene. Germline V lookup: CDR1 MNHNS, CDR2 SASEGT. The CDR3 length is 15 residues. The CDR3 spells CASSEAASGKDEQFF. The CDR3 nucleotides are TGTGCCAGCAGTGAAGCGGCTAGCGGGAAGGATGAGCAGTTCTTC.

This rearrangement joins TRBV27 to TRBJ2-3, with 9 bases that match TRBD2. Germline trimming cut 2 bases from V and 2 bases from J; bases unmatched to any gene: 11. Germline V gives CDR1 MNHEY, CDR2 SMNVEV (reference sequence). This CDR3 has 18 amino acids. The CDR3 coding sequence is TGTGCCAGCAGTTTAGGGCAGGGGGTAGCGGGAGACACAGATACGCAGTATTTT. This gives the protein CASSLGQGVAGDTDTQYF.

Points on this clonotype: With a much larger clone just one base away, this may be a read error. J is TRBJ2-5 and V is TRBV6-4, with 7 nucleotides matching TRBD2. The end of the DNA fits TRBJ2-1 better, so the J call may be wrong. Germline V gene lookup returns CDR1 MRHNA and CDR2 SNTAGT. The CDR3 length is 14 residues. This CDR3 is CASSYQGGQETQFF. The DNA of the CDR3 is TGTGCCAGCAGTTACCAGGGAGGGCAAGAGACCCAGTTCTTC.

The gene calls are TRBV21-1 and TRBJ1-2. TRBV21-1 constitutes a pseudogene. This CDR3 has 14 residues. The CDR3 loop reads CASSQFGPGYGYTF. The CDR3 DNA is TGTGCCAGCAGCCAATTCGGGCCCGGCTATGGCTACACCTTC.